This T cell receptor beta chain came from a study of blood T cells in healthy people across ages. With respect to this clonotype: What it binds is unknown.

Study conclusions and caveats: While age rose, TCR beta diversity per million T cells dropped in a roughly linear way.

The V end was cut by 2 bases, the J end by 9 bases, with 10 bases between. Germline CDR1 MNHEY, CDR2 SMNVEV (reference sequence). The CDR3 covers 12 residues. A second PCR of roughly 7 to 11 cycles used a sample-barcoded 5' primer and a J-beta primer mix. Each CDR3 protein gets one entry after TCRdb re-called the 5' RACE reads with MiXCR. The sample carries some 790,000 distinct CDR3 sequences, under 35% recorded once. The chain joins TRBV27 to TRBJ1-2; the D gene is possibly TRBD1 (5 bases). The specimen sequenced was blood. This receptor was identified in a woman older than 75 in good health. The CDR3 DNA reads as TGTGCCAGCAGTTTAGAGAGGGGTAGCTACACCTTC. Translation gives CASSLERGSYTF.